The present T cell receptor beta chain was sequenced within a study of blood T cell repertoires in COVID-19 (dated by TCRdb to 2018 to 2021). Background on the whole study: Samples from collaborators originated in the United States, Italy and Spain and spanned both the acute and convalescent phases of COVID-19. The prospective study material was composed of cDNA or gDNA derived from T cells, B-cell-depleted T cells, or PBMCs. Deeply sampled blood TCRbeta repertoires from subjects exposed to, actively infected with, or recovered from COVID-19 were included in the dataset. A freely available public database, intended as a resource for researchers studying the immune response to SARS-CoV-2, is where the repertoires were released. The samples were drawn from the first 160 participants of the ongoing ImmuneRACE study and from over 950 subjects provided by 6 global collaborators. Nearly every sample came with metadata listing a de-identified subject ID, COVID-19 status, age in years and sex. Where HLA class I and class II types were available, the types were taken from metadata supplied by the sample provider, not from assay-based typing. What the authors observed across the whole study: The quantity of clinical and demographic metadata differed by source and by participant and was supplied without curation.

A note on this clone: This clone's antigen is unknown. No base quality values were provided; no much bigger clone lies one nucleotide off.

Participants in the prospective study were aged 18 to 89 years, lived in 20 to 25 United States geographic areas, and enrolled through a virtual design. Cohort assignment in the prospective study relied on participant-reported clinical history from a screening survey and a study questionnaire. In the prospective study, mobile phlebotomists collected whole blood, serum and a nasopharyngeal or oropharyngeal swab from each participant. Participants in the prospective study had the option to provide additional blood draws and questionnaires over a roughly 2-month period. Prospective study blood samples were shipped either frozen or at room temperature before DNA extraction. In the germline V gene, CDR1 corresponds to SGDLS and CDR2 to YYNGEE. The trim is 0 bases for V and 5 bases for J, with a gap of 12 bases between the germline ends. Reading from cysteine to phenylalanine, the CDR3 counts 15 amino acids. The CDR3 DNA has 45 bases and is translated from base 1.

TCRbeta CDR3 regions were amplified from genomic DNA using the immunoSEQ Assay, a bias-controlled multiplex PCR. Regarding the original processing steps: Within the assay, amplification of reference gene primers was used to estimate how many nucleated cells each sample contained. To quantify the absolute abundance of each unique TCRbeta CDR3 rearrangement, sequence reads were collapsed and filtered. For each sample, productive Simpson clonality was calculated as the square root of Simpson's diversity index across productive rearrangements. Imported from immuneACCESS, the table was reduced by TCRdb to in-frame sequences with V and J called. These copies leave out some clones; in studies compared against another copy, an unresolved V gene accounts for under half, and the cause of the remainder is not known. Clone size and the V and J calls come from that table; the DNA yielded D and trimming. Present in this sample are around 58,000 clones, 80% to 90% of which were seen just once. The biggest ten clones account for 3% to 4.5% of the sample.

Sample: PBMCs or T cells enriched from blood (not recorded which). This receptor was obtained from a woman aged 40 to 49 with acute COVID-19. The chain is assembled from TRBV9 and TRBJ2-1; the D segment could be TRBD2, given 6 matching bases. The nucleotide sequence reads TGTGCCAGCAGCGTAGACGGGAGTCTACACAATGAGCAGTTCTTC. This sequence encodes CASSVDGSLHNEQFF.